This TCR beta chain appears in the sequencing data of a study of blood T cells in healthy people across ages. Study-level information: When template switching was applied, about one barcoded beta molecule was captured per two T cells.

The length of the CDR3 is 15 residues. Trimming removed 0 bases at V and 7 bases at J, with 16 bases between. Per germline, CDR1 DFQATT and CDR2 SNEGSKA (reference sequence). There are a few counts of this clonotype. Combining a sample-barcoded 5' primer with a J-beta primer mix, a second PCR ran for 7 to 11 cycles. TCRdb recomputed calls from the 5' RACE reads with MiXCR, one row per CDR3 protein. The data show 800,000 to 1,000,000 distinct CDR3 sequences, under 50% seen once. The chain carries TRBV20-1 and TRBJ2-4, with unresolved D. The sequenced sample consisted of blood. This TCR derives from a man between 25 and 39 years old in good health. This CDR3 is CSAREESLGSNIQYF. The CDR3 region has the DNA TGCAGTGCTAGAGAAGAATCGCTGGGTAGTAACATTCAGTACTTC.